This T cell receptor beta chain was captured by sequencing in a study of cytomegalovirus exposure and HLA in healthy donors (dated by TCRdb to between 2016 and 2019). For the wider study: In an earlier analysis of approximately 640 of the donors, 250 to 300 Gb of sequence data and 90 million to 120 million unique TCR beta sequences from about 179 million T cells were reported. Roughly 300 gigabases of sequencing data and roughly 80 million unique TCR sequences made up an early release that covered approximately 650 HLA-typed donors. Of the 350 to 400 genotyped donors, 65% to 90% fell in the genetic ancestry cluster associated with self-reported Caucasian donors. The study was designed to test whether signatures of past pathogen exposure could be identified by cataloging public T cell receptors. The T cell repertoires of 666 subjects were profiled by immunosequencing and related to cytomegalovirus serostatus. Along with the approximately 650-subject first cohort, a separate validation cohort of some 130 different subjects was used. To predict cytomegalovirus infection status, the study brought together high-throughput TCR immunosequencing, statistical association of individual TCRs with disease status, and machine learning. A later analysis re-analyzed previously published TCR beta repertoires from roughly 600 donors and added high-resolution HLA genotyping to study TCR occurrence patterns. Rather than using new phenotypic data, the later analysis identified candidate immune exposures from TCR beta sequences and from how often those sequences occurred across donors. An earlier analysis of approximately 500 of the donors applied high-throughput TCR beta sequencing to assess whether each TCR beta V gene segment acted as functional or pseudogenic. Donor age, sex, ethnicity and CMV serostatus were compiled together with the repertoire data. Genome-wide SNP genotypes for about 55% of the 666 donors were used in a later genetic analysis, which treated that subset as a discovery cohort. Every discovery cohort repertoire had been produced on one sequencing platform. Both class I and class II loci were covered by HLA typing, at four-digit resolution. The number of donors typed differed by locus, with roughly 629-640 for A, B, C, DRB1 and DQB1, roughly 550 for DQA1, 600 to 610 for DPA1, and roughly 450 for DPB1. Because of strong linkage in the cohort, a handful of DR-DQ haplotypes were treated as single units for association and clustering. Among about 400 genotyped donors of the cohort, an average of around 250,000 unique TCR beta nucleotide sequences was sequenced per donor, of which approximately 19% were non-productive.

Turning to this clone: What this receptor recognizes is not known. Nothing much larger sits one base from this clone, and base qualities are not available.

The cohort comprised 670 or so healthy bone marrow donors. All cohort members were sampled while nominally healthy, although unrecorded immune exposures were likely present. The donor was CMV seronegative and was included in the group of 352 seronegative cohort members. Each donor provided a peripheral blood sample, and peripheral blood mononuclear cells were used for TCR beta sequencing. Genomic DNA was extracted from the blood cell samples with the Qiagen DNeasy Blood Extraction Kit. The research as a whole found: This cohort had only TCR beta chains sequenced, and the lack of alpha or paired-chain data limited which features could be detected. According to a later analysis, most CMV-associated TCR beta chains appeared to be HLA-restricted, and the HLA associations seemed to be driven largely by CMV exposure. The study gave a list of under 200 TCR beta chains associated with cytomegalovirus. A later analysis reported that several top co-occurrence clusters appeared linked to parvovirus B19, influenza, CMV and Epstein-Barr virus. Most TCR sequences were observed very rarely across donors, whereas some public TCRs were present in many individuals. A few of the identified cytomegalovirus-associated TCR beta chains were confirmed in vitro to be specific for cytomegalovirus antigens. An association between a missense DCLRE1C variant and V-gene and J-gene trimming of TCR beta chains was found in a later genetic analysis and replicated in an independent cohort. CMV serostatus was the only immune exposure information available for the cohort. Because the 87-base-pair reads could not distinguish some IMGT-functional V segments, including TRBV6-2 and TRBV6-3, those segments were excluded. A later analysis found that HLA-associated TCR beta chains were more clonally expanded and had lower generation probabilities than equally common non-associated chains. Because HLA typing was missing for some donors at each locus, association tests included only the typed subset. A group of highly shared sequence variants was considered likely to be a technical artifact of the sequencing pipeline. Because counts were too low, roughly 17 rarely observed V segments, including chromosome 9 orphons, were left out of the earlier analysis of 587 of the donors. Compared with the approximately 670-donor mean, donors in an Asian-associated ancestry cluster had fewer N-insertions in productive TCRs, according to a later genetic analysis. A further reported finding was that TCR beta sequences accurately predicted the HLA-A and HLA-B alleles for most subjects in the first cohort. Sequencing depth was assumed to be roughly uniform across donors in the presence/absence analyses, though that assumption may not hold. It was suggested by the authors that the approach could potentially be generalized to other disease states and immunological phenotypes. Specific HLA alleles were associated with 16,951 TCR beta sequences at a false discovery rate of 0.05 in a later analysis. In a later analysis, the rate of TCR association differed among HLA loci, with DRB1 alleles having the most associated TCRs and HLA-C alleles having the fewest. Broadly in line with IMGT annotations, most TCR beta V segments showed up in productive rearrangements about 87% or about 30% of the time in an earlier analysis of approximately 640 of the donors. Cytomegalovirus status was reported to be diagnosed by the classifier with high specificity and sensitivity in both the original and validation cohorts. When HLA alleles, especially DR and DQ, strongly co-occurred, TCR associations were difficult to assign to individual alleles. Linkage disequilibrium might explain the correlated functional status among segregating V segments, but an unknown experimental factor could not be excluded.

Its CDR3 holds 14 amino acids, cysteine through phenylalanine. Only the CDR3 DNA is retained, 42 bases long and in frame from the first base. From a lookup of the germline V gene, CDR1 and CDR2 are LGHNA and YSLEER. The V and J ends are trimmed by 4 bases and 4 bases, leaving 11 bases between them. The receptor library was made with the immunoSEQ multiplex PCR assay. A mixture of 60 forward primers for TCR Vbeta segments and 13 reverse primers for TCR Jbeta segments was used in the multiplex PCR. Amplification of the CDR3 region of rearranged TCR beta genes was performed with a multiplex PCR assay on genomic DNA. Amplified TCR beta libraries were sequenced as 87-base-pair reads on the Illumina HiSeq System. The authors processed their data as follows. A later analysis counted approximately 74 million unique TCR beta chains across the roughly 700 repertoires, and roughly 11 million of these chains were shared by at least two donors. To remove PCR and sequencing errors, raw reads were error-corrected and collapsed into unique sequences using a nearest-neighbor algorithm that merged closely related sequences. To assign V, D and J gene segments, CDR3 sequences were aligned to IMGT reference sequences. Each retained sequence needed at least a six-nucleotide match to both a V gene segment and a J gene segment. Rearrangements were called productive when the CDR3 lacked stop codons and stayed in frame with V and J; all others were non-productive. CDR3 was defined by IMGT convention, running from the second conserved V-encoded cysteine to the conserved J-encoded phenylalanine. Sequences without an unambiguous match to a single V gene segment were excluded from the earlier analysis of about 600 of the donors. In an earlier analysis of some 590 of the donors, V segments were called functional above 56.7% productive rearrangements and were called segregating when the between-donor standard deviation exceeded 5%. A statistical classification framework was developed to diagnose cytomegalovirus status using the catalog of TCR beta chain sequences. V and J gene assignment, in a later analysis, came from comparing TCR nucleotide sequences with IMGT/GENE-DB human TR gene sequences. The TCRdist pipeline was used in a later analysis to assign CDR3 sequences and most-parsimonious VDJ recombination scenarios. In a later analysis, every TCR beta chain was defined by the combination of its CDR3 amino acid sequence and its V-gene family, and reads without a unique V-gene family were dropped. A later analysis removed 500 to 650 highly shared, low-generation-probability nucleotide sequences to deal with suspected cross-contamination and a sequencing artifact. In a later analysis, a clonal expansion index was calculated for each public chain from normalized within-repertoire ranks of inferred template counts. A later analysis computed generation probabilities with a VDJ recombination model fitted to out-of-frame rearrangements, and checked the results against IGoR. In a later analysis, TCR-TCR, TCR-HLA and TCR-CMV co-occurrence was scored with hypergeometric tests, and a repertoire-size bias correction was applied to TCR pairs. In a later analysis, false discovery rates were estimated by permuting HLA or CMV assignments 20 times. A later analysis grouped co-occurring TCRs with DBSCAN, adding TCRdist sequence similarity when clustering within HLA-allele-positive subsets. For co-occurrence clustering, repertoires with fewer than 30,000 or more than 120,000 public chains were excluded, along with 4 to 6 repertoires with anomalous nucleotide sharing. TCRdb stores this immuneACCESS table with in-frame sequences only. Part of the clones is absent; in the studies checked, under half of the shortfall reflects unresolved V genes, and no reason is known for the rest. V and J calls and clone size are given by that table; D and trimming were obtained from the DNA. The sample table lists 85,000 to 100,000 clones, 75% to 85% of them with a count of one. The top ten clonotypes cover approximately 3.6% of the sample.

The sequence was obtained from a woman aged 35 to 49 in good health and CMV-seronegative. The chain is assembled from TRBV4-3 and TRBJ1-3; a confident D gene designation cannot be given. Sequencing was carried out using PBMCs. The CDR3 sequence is CASSLDNKGNTIYF. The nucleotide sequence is TGCGCCAGCAGCCTTGATAACAAGGGAAACACCATATATTTT.